This TCR beta chain emerged from a study of T-cell reconstitution after alpha-beta-depleted transplantation in children. Germline trimming cut 7 bases from V and 4 bases from J; bases unmatched to any gene: 9. The germline gives CDR1 MNHEY, CDR2 SMNVEV (reference sequence). The CDR3 contains 15 residues. A TCRbeta library incorporating unique molecular identifiers was prepared. A single record per CDR3 protein comes from TCRdb applying MiXCR to the PCR reads. The table lists 600,000 to 700,000 distinct CDR3 sequences, approximately 15% of them singletons, with approximately 1% in the top ten. The clonotype was recovered from a human donor who donated a stem cell graft to a child with acute myeloid leukemia. The chain is built from TRBV27 and TRBJ2-1; 8 bases line up with TRBD1. The sample here was PBMCs from the stem cell graft donor, taken from the stem cell graft. The CDR3 DNA is TGTGCCAGCACCCACGGGACAGGTGCTTACAATGAGCAGTTCTTC. Its translation: CASTHGTGAYNEQFF.